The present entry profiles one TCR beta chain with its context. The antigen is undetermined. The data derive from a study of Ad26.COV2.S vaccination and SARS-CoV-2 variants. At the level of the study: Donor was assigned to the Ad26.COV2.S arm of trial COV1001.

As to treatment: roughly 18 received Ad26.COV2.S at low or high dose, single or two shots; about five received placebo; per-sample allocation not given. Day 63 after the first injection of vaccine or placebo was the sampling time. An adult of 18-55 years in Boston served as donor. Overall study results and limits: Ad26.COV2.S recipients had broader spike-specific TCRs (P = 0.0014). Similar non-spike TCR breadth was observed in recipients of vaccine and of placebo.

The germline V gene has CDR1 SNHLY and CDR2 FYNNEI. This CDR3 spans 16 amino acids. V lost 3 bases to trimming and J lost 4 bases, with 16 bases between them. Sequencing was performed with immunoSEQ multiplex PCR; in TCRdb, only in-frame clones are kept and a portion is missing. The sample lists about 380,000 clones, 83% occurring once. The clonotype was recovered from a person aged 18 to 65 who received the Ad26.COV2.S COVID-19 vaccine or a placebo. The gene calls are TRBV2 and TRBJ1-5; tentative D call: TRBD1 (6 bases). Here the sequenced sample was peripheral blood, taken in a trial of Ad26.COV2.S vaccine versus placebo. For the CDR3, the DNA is TGTGCCAGCAGTGATGGGGGCTTTTTAGGTAATCAGCCCCAGCATTTT. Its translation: CASSDGGFLGNQPQHF. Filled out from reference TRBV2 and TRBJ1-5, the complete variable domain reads EPEVTQTPSHQVTQMGQEVILRCVPISNHLYFYWYRQILGQKVEFLVSFYNNEISEKSEIFDDQFSVERPDGSNFTLKIRSTKLEDSAMYFCASSDGGFLGNQPQHFGDGTRLSIL.